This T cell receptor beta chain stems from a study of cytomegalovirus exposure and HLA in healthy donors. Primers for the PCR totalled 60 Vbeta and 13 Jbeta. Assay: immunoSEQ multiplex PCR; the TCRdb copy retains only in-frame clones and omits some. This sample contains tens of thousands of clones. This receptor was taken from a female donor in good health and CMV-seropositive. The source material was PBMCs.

For the CDR3, the DNA is TGCGCCAGCAGCCAAGAGTTTAGCGGGGAATTCACAGATACGCAGTATTTT. Its translation: CASSQEFSGEFTDTQYF. The chain combines TRBV4-3 with TRBJ2-3, with TRBD2 matching 8 bases. The junction had 7 bases not matched to a gene; V was cut back by 0 bases and J by 2 bases. The CDR3 contains 17 residues. CDR1 is LGHNA, CDR2 YSLEER, per germline.